These T cell receptor beta chains were read from a single sample in a study of blood T cell repertoires in COVID-19. Only in-frame clones appear in the TCRdb table, and some are missing; sequencing was by immunoSEQ multiplex PCR. Here the sample spans about 92,000 clones, under 85% being singletons. The sequencing input was peripheral blood. These receptors originate from a human donor in a cohort sampled during active COVID-19. CDR3s include the opening cysteine and the closing phenylalanine or tryptophan. A D gene is named only where the DNA matches it firmly. Where a row states a size, it is once, few, many or the class of an expanded clone; other rows omit it.

v_gene	abundance	d_gene	j_gene	CDR3nt	CDR3aa
TRBV28	NA	NA	TRBJ2-7	TGTGCCAGCAGTCGAACCGACTGGAAATACGAGCAGTACTTC	CASSRTDWKYEQYF
TRBV13	NA	NA	TRBJ1-2	TGTGCCAGCAGCTTAACCCAGTGGGGCTACACCTTC	CASSLTQWGYTF
TRBV7-2	NA	TRBD2	TRBJ2-3	TGTGCCAGCAGCCCCTTCGCGGGGGGCGAAGATACGCAGTATTTT	CASSPFAGGEDTQYF
TRBV6-5	NA	TRBD1	TRBJ1-4	TGTGCCAGCAGTTACTCGACCGGGACAGCTAATGAAAAACTGTTTTTT	CASSYSTGTANEKLFF
TRBV28	NA	TRBD2	TRBJ2-7	TGTGCCAGCAGCCAGTCCGCGGGAGGGATTAGGGAGCAGTACTTC	CASSQSAGGIREQYF
TRBV19	NA	TRBD2	TRBJ2-7	TGTGCCAGTAGCCCGGGACTAGCATTCTACGAGCAGTACTTC	CASSPGLAFYEQYF
TRBV28	NA	TRBD1	TRBJ2-4	TGTGCCAGCAGTTTAGCCGGGACAGGGGGCGTGAACATTCAGTACTTC	CASSLAGTGGVNIQYF
TRBV6-2/TRBV6-3	once	NA	TRBJ1-5	TGTGCCAGCAGTTACTCGTCTTGGACTCTTCGTCAGCCCCAGCATTTT	CASSYSSWTLRQPQHF
TRBV3-1/TRBV3-2	NA	TRBD1	TRBJ2-7	TGTGCCAGCAGGCGACAGGGCACCTACGAGCAGTACTTC	CASRRQGTYEQYF
TRBV5-1	NA	NA	TRBJ1-5	TGCGCCAGCAGCCCCTTGCCGGGTAGCAATCAGCCCCAGCATTTT	CASSPLPGSNQPQHF
TRBV4-2	NA	NA	TRBJ2-5	TGTGCCAGCAGCCAAGATGGGCAAGGCTTAGACAGGGAGACCCAGTACTTC	CASSQDGQGLDRETQYF
TRBV6-1	NA	NA	TRBJ2-3	TGTGCCAGCAGTGCCGGCCTATCCGAGACCAGGGATACGCAGTATTTT	CASSAGLSETRDTQYF
TRBV7-2	NA	NA	TRBJ1-1	TGTGCCACCGACCTCGGACAGCAGGAAGGGAACACTGAAGCTTTCTTT	CATDLGQQEGNTEAFF
TRBV30	NA	NA	TRBJ1-1	TGTGCCTGGACTATCCTGTGGGGCAGGGACTTTGAAGCTTTCTTT	CAWTILWGRDFEAFF
TRBV18	NA	TRBD1	TRBJ2-7	TGTGCCAGCCAGGGGGTCTTCTCCTACGAGCAGTACTTC	CASQGVFSYEQYF
TRBV6-5	once	NA	TRBJ2-5	TGTGCCAGCAGTCGGGCCGGGGGAGAGACCCAGTACTTC	CASSRAGGETQYF
TRBV28	NA	TRBD1	TRBJ1-5	TGTGCCAGCAGCTGGACAGGGGGTCTCAATCAGCCCCAGCATTTT	CASSWTGGLNQPQHF
TRBV19	NA	TRBD1	TRBJ1-4	TGTGCCAGTAAGCTGCAGGGGGCGAGGGAAAAACTGTTTTTT	CASKLQGAREKLFF
TRBV7-6	NA	TRBD1	TRBJ2-1	TGTGCCAGCAGCTTAGAGGGACAGGGGCGAAGTGAGCAGTTCTTC	CASSLEGQGRSEQFF
TRBV10-3	NA	TRBD2	TRBJ2-7	TGCGCGGTAATGGCTAGCGGAAGTTCCTACGAGCAGTACTTC	CAVMASGSSYEQYF
TRBV19	NA	TRBD1	TRBJ1-5	TGTGCCAGTAGTATCAAGGGGGCGTCTGGCAATCAGCCCCAGCATTTT	CASSIKGASGNQPQHF
TRBV5-1	NA	TRBD2	TRBJ2-1	TGCGCCAGCAGCTTGGAAGGCCGGACTAGCCGTAATGAGCAGTTCTTC	CASSLEGRTSRNEQFF
TRBV5-5	NA	NA	TRBJ2-2	TGTGCCAGCAGCTCTATACCGACAGGTACCGGGGAGCTGTTTTTT	CASSSIPTGTGELFF
TRBV9	NA	TRBD1	TRBJ1-1	TGTGCCAGCAGCGGACAGGGGGCGCTGAACACTGAAGCTTTCTTT	CASSGQGALNTEAFF
TRBV18	NA	NA	TRBJ2-7	TGTGCCAGCTCACCCGACGTCTTACTACAGGCTCCATTCTCCTACGAGCAGTACTTC	CASSPDVLLQAPFSYEQYF
TRBV27	NA	NA	TRBJ1-2	TGTGCCAGCAAATTACAGGGTTTCCAATGGGGAATAAGGGATGGCTACACCTTC	CASKLQGFQWGIRDGYTF
TRBV5-1	NA	TRBD1	TRBJ1-2	TGCGCCAGCAGCTTGGCTGGGACAGGGGCCGATGGCTACACCTTC	CASSLAGTGADGYTF
TRBV15	NA	NA	TRBJ2-7	TGTGCCACCAGCAGGGAGCCGGGTGACGAGCAGTACTTC	CATSREPGDEQYF
TRBV4-3	NA	TRBD1	TRBJ2-7	TGCGCCAGCAGCCAAGATCTCGCGGACAGGGGAAGAGGCGAGCAGTACTTC	CASSQDLADRGRGEQYF
TRBV6-1	once	TRBD2	TRBJ2-2	TGTGCCAGCAGTGGGACTAGCGGGGGGGCGTTCGGGGAGCTGTTTTTT	CASSGTSGGAFGELFF
TRBV6-2/TRBV6-3	NA	TRBD1	TRBJ2-5	TGTGCCAGCATCCCCTTGACAGGGACACAAGAGACCCAGTACTTC	CASIPLTGTQETQYF
TRBV24-1	NA	NA	TRBJ1-3	TGTGCCACCAGTGATTTCGCAAGGGGGAGCTCTGGAAACACCATATATTTT	CATSDFARGSSGNTIYF
TRBV29-1	NA	TRBD1	TRBJ2-7	TGCAGCGTTGAAGTTGAACAGGGGGGTCCCTACGAGCAGTACTTC	CSVEVEQGGPYEQYF
TRBV5-4	NA	NA	TRBJ2-7	TGTGCCAGCAGCTCCCTTACCTACGAGCAGTACTTC	CASSSLTYEQYF
TRBV18	once	TRBD1	TRBJ2-3	TGTGCCAGCTCTCATGGGGACAGGGTAACAGATACGCAGTATTTT	CASSHGDRVTDTQYF
TRBV18	NA	NA	TRBJ2-2	TGTGCCAGCTCACCTGTTTCAGGGGATACCACCGGGGAGCTGTTTTTT	CASSPVSGDTTGELFF
TRBV19	NA	TRBD1	TRBJ1-5	TGTGCCAGTAGTGGGACAGGCAGAGGGTTGGGGAATCAGCCCCAGCATTTT	CASSGTGRGLGNQPQHF
TRBV24-1	few	NA	TRBJ1-1	TGTGCCACCAGTGAGATCACTCGACAGAACACTGAAGCTTTCTTT	CATSEITRQNTEAFF
TRBV11-2	NA	TRBD2	TRBJ2-5	TGTGCCAGCAGCTCCGGGGAGCGGGGTACCGTGTGGAAGACCCAGTACTTC	CASSSGERGTVWKTQYF
TRBV4-1	once	TRBD2	TRBJ2-7	TGCGCCAGCAGCCCGGGTCTAGCGGGAGTCGAGCAGTACTTC	CASSPGLAGVEQYF
TRBV28	NA	NA	TRBJ2-5	TGTGCCAGCAGTCTCCACTTTGGAACAGGGTCGACGGGTGACTTACAAGAGACCCAGTACTTC	CASSLHFGTGSTGDLQETQYF
TRBV7-9	NA	NA	TRBJ2-7	TGTGCCAGCAGCACCGCTCCCGGCTCCTACGAGCAGTACTTC	CASSTAPGSYEQYF
TRBV13	NA	TRBD1	TRBJ2-3	TGTGCCAGCAGCTCCCGGACAGGGGATAGCACAGATACGCAGTATTTT	CASSSRTGDSTDTQYF
TRBV18	NA	NA	TRBJ1-2	TGTGCCAGCTCACCACAGCGGGGGGCGGAAGGCTACACCTTC	CASSPQRGAEGYTF
TRBV5-1	NA	TRBD2	TRBJ2-1	TGCGCCAGCAGCAGGTGGGGCCCTGGCGGGAGAAGCCACAATGAGCAGTTCTTC	CASSRWGPGGRSHNEQFF
TRBV4-3	many	NA	TRBJ2-1	TGCGCCAGCAGCCAAGATATCCAGGTCAACAATGAGCAGTTCTTC	CASSQDIQVNNEQFF
TRBV19	NA	TRBD2	TRBJ2-1	TGTGCCAGTGCCAGCGGGAGCACGTCCTACAATGAGCAGTTCTTC	CASASGSTSYNEQFF
TRBV10-3	NA	TRBD2	TRBJ2-5	TGTGCCATGGCGGGAGATGGGGAGACCCAGTACTTC	CAMAGDGETQYF
TRBV2	NA	NA	TRBJ1-2	TGTGCCAGCAACCCCGGACAGAAATATGGCTACACCTTC	CASNPGQKYGYTF
TRBV5-5	NA	NA	TRBJ2-7	TGTGCCAGCACCCCCATAACCGGGAACTACGAGCAGTACTTC	CASTPITGNYEQYF
TRBV4-3	once	NA	TRBJ2-1	TGCGCCAGCAGCCAAAACAGGGCCGCGAGGAAGTTCTTC	CASSQNRAARKFF
TRBV9	NA	TRBD2	TRBJ2-7	TGTGCCAGCAGCGTAGGACTAGCGGGGGGGAGATACGAGCAGTACTTC	CASSVGLAGGRYEQYF
TRBV20-1	NA	TRBD2	TRBJ2-1	TGCAGTGCTAGTGAGATCCCTAGCGGGAGGGCTCCTCGGGGCAATGAGCAGTTCTTC	CSASEIPSGRAPRGNEQFF
TRBV7-3	NA	TRBD2	TRBJ2-7	TGTGCCAGCAGCCCTAGCGGCAGCTCCTACGAGCAGTACTTC	CASSPSGSSYEQYF
TRBV5-1	NA	TRBD2	TRBJ2-5	TGCGCCAGCAGCTTCGGGCTAGCGGAGACCCTACAAGAGACCCAGTACTTC	CASSFGLAETLQETQYF
TRBV27	NA	NA	TRBJ1-2	TGTGCCAGCAGTTTCGTGGGGGAGGATGAGGATGGCTACACCTTC	CASSFVGEDEDGYTF
TRBV5-4	NA	TRBD1	TRBJ1-6	TGTGCCAGCAGCTTGGAGACAGGGAATAATTCACCCCTCCACTTT	CASSLETGNNSPLHF
TRBV9	NA	NA	TRBJ2-3	TGTGCCAGCAGCGTAGGCAGTTCAGATACGCAGTATTTT	CASSVGSSDTQYF
TRBV29-1	NA	TRBD2	TRBJ2-3	TGCAGCGTGTACAGCGGGAGGGGGGATACGCAGTATTTT	CSVYSGRGDTQYF
TRBV12-3/TRBV12-4	NA	NA	TRBJ2-7	TGTGCCAGCTCTCAGGGCTACGAGCAGTACTTC	CASSQGYEQYF